These T cell receptor beta chains were read from a single sample in a study of cytomegalovirus exposure and HLA in healthy donors. Generated by immunoSEQ multiplex PCR, the TCRdb table keeps only in-frame clones and is missing some. The sample lists about 200,000 clones, over 60% seen once, with under 0.8% in the top ten. The sequencing sample was made of PBMCs. These receptors were taken from a man aged 18 to 35 in good health and CMV-seronegative. Each CDR3 is given with its conserved first and last residue. D genes are given only for firm matches. Rows give clone size only sometimes, using once, few, many, or a class for an expanded clone.

V	length	D	J	size	CDR3	DNA
TRBV4-1	13	NA	TRBJ2-5	NA	CASSTGGKETQYF	TGCGCCAGCTCGACAGGTGGGAAAGAGACCCAGTACTTC
TRBV5-1	15	TRBD1	TRBJ2-1	NA	CASREQGSSYNEQFF	TGCGCCAGCAGAGAACAGGGGAGCTCCTACAATGAGCAGTTCTTC
TRBV19	12	TRBD1	TRBJ1-2	NA	CASRDRGYGYTF	TGTGCCAGTAGGGACAGGGGGTATGGCTACACCTTC
TRBV18	14	NA	TRBJ2-7	NA	CASSPSQGSYEQYF	TGTGCCAGCTCACCTTCCCAGGGATCCTACGAGCAGTACTTC
TRBV7-9	18	NA	TRBJ2-6	NA	CASSPLLGRISGANVLTF	TGTGCCAGCAGCCCTCTACTGGGCCGAATTTCTGGGGCCAACGTCCTGACTTTC
TRBV2	12	NA	TRBJ1-1	NA	CAGRQTNTEAFF	TGTGCGGGGCGGCAGACGAACACTGAAGCTTTCTTT
TRBV7-3	17	TRBD1	TRBJ1-1	NA	CASSLIPTGRMNTEAFF	TGTGCCAGCAGCTTAATCCCGACAGGGCGCATGAACACTGAAGCTTTCTTT
TRBV4-2	15	TRBD2	TRBJ2-1	NA	CASSWTSGTVNEQFF	TGTGCCAGCAGCTGGACTAGCGGGACCGTTAATGAGCAGTTCTTC
TRBV7-9	14	NA	TRBJ2-7	NA	CSSSPLGSSYEQYF	TGTTCCAGCAGCCCATTGGGGAGCTCCTACGAGCAGTACTTC
TRBV6-6	15	NA	TRBJ2-4	NA	CASSYSRAAKNIQYF	TGTGCCAGCAGTTACTCGAGGGCGGCCAAAAACATTCAGTACTTC
TRBV5-1	14	TRBD1	TRBJ2-7	NA	CASSPDRGVNEQYF	TGCGCCAGCAGCCCCGACAGGGGGGTCAACGAGCAGTACTTC
TRBV5-1	15	NA	TRBJ1-3	NA	CASSLSWASGNTIYF	TGCGCCAGCAGCTTGAGCTGGGCCTCTGGAAACACCATATATTTT
TRBV10-3	16	TRBD1	TRBJ1-1	few	CAIGKTDRAVNTEAFF	TGTGCCATCGGAAAAACGGACAGGGCGGTCAACACTGAAGCTTTCTTT
TRBV6-5	13	TRBD1	TRBJ1-2	NA	CACSRGQGGGYTF	TGTGCCTGCAGTCGCGGACAGGGAGGCGGCTACACCTTC
TRBV18	13	TRBD1	TRBJ1-2	NA	CASSPAGGHGYTF	TGTGCCAGCTCACCAGCAGGGGGCCATGGCTACACCTTC